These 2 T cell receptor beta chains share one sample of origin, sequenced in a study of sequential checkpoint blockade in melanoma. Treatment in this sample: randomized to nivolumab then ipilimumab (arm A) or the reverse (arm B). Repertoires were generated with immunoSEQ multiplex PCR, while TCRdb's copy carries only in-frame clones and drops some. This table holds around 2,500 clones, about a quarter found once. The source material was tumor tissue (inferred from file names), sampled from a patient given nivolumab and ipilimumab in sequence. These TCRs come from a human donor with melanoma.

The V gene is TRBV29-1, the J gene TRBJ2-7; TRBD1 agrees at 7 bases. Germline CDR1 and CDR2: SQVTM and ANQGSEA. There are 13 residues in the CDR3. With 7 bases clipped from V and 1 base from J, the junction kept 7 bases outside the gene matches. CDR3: CSANRGSSYEQYF. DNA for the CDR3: TGCAGCGCCAACAGGGGATCTTCCTACGAGCAGTACTTC.

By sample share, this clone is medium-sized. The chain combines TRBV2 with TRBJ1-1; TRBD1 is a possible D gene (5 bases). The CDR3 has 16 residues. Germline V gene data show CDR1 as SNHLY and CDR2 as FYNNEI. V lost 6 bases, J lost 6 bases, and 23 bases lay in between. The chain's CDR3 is CASSSRQGMGEPEAFF. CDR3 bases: TGTGCCAGCAGCTCCCGACAAGGGATGGGGGAACCTGAAGCTTTCTTT.